Sequencing of this T cell receptor beta chain was carried out in a study of T cell responses to AZD1222 COVID-19 vaccine. Regarding the study as a whole: Just a handful of people given AZD1222 tested seropositive at baseline.

Trimming removed 5 bases from V and 8 bases from J; junction bases left unmatched: 9. The CDR3 is 14 amino acids. Per germline, CDR1 LNHNV and CDR2 YYDKDF (reference sequence). Using immunoSEQ multiplex PCR, the repertoire was profiled, and TCRdb retains in-frame clones only, with some absent. The table shows about 150,000 clones, with 91% occurring only once. In regard to this clone: Its antigen remains unknown.

The rearrangement uses TRBV15 and TRBJ1-2, with 9 bases lining up with TRBD1. This TCR was sampled from an adult who received the MenACWY meningococcal vaccine as a control. The sample here was peripheral blood, taken 28 days after the second dose of the MenACWY control vaccine. Here the CDR3 DNA reads TGTGCCACCAGCTCCCGAACAGGGGGCGGAGGCTACACCTTC. Translated: CATSSRTGGGGYTF.